This T cell receptor beta chain appears in the sequencing data of a study of T cell repertoires in cytomegalovirus infection. TCRdb ran MiXCR on the reads and lists one entry per CDR3 protein. The sample records about 700,000 distinct CDR3 sequences, around 35% being singletons. Of note for this clonotype: Its antigen remains unidentified. One end of the junction does not line up with germline, which may come from a read error.

Per germline, CDR1 MGHRA and CDR2 YSYEKL. This CDR3 spans 18 amino acids. This rearrangement joins TRBV4-1 to TRBJ1-2; unclear D gene. The sequenced sample was cultured PBMCs, obtained from culture after CMV antigen stimulation. The clonotype was recovered from a human donor in good health (CMV status not recorded). Some clones in this sample may be carry-over from other donors' samples. As DNA, the CDR3 is TGTGCCAGCAGCCAAAGGGTTGTTGGTGGCTCGCATTGGTATGGCTACACCTTC. Amino acids: CASSQRVVGGSHWYGYTF.